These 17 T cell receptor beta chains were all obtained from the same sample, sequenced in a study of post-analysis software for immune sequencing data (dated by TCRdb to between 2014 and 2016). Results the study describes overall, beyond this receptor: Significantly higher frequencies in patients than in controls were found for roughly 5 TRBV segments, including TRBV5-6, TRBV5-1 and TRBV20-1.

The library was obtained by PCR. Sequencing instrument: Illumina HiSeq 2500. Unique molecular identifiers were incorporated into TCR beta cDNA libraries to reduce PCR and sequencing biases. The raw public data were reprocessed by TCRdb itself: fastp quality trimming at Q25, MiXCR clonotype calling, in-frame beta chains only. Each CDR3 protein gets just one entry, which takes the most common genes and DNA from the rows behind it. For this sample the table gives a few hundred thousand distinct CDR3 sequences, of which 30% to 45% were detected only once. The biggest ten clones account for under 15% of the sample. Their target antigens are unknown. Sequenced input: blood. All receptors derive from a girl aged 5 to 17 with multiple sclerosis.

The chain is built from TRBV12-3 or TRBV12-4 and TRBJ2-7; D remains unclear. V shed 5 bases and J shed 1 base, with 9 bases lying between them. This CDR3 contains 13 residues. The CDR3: CASSDLGSYEQYF. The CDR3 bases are TGTGCCAGCAGTGACCTGGGATCCTACGAGCAGTACTTC.

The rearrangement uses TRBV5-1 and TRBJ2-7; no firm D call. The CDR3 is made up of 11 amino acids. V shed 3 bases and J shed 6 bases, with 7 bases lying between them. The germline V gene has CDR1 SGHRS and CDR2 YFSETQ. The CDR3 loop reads CASSSLSEQYF. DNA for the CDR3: TGCGCCAGCAGCTCATTGTCCGAGCAGTACTTC. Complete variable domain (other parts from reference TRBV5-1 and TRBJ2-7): KAGVTQTPRYLIKTRGQQVTLSCSPISGHRSVSWYQQTPGQGLQFLFEYFSETQRNKGNFPGRFSGRQFSNSRSEMNVSTLELGDSALYLCASSSLSEQYFGPGTRLTVT.

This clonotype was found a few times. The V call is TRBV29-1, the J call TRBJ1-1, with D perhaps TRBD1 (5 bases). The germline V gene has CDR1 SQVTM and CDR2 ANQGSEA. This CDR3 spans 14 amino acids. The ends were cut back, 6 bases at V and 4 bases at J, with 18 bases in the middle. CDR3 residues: CSVWGTGEITEAFF. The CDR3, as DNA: TGCAGCGTCTGGGGGACGGGGGAGATCACTGAAGCTTTCTTT.

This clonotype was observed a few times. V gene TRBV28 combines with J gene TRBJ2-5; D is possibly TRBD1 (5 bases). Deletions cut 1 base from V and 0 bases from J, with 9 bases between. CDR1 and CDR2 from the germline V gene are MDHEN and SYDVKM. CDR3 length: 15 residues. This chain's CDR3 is CASSLLSGYQETQYF. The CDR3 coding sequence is TGTGCCAGCAGTTTATTATCAGGGTACCAAGAGACCCAGTACTTC.

As DNA, the CDR3 is TGTGCCAGCAGCCCCCTCACGTTGGAGACCCAGTACTTC. Residues: CASSPLTLETQYF. The genes are TRBV6-6 and TRBJ2-5; no clear D gene. The V gene lost 6 bases and the J gene lost 5 bases, with 13 bases spanning the gap. The germline CDR1 and CDR2 sequences are MNHNY and SVGAGI (reference sequence). CDR3 length: 13 residues.

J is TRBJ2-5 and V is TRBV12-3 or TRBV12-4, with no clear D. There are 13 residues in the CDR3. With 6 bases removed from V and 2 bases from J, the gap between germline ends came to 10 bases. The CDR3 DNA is TGTGCCAGCAGGGACGGTAGGCAAGAGACCCAGTACTTC. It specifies CASRDGRQETQYF.

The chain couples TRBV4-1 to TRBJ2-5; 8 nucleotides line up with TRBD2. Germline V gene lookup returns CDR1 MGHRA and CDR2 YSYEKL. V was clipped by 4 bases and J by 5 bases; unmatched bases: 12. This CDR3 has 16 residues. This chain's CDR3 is CASSLPGGLPKETQYF. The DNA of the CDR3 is TGCGCCAGCAGCCTCCCGGGAGGGCTCCCCAAGGAGACCCAGTACTTC.

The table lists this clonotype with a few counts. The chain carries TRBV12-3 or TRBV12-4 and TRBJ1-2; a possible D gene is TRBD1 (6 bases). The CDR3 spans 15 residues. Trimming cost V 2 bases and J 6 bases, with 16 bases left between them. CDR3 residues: CASSLNPRGSDGYTF. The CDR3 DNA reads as TGTGCCAGCAGTTTAAATCCGAGGGGGTCCGATGGCTACACCTTC.

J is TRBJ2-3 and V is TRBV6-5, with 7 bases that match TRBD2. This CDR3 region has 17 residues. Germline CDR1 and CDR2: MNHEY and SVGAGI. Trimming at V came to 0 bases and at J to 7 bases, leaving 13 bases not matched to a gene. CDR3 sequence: CASSYSSARGGMNTQYF. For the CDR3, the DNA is TGTGCCAGCAGTTACTCGTCCGCTCGCGGGGGTATGAATACGCAGTATTTT.

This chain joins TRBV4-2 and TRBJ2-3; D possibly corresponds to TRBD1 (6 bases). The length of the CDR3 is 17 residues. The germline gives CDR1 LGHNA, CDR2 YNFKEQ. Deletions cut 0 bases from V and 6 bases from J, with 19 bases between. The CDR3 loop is CASSQDSSLQGRDTQYF. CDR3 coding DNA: TGTGCCAGCAGCCAAGATTCGTCCCTACAGGGTAGGGATACGCAGTATTTT.

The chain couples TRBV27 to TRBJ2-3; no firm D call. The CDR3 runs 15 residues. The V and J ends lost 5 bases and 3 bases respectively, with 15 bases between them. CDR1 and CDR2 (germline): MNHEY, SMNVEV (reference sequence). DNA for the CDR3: TGTGCCAGCAGTCCGCCCGGCCCCAGAACAGATACGCAGTATTTT. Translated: CASSPPGPRTDTQYF.

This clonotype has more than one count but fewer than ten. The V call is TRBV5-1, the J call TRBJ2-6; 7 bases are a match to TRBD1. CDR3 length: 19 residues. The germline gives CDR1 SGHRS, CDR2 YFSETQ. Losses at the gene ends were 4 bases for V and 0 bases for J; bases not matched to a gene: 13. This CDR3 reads CASSGENRGISSGANVLTF. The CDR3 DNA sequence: TGCGCCAGCAGCGGGGAAAACAGGGGAATTAGCTCTGGGGCCAACGTCCTGACTTTC.

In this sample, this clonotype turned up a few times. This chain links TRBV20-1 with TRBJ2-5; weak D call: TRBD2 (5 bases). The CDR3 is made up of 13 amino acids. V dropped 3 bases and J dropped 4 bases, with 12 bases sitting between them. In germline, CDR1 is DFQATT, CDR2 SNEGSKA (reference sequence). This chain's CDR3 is CSASGELGETQYF. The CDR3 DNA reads TGCAGTGCTAGCGGGGAATTGGGAGAGACCCAGTACTTC.

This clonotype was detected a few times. CDR3 in amino acids: CSARGTNEKLFF. As DNA, the CDR3 is TGCAGCGCTAGGGGCACGAATGAAAAACTGTTTTTT. This chain uses TRBV29-1 with TRBJ1-4; D might be TRBD1 (5 bases). V lost 7 bases, J lost 5 bases, and 11 bases lay in between. The V gene's germline CDR1 is SQVTM and CDR2 ANQGSEA. This CDR3 region has 12 residues.

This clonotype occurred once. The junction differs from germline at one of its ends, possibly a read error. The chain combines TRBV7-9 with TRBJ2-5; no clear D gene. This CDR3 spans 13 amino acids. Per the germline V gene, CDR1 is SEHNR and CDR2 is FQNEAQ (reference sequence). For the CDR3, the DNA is TGTGCCAGCAGCCCCGGAAACCAAGGGACCCAGTACTTC. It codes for CASSPGNQGTQYF. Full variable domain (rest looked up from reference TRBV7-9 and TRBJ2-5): DTGVSQNPRHKITKRGQNVTFRCDPISEHNRLYWYRQTLGQGPEFLTYFQNEAQLEKSRLLSDRFSAERPKGSFSTLEIQRTEQGDSAMYLCASSPGNQGTQYFGPGTRLLVL.

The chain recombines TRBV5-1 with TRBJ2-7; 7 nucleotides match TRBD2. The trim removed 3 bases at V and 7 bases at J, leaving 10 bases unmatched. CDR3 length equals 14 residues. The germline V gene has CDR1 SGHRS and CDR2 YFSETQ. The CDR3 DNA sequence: TGCGCCAGCAGCTGGGGAGGGAAGGGCCGGGAGCAGTACTTC. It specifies CASSWGGKGREQYF.

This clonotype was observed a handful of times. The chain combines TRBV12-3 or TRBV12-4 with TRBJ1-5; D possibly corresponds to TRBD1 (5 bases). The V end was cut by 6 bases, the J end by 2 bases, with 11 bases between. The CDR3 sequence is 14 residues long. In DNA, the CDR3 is TGTGCCAGCAGCGGGGCGTACGGCAATCAGCCCCAGCATTTT. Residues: CASSGAYGNQPQHF.